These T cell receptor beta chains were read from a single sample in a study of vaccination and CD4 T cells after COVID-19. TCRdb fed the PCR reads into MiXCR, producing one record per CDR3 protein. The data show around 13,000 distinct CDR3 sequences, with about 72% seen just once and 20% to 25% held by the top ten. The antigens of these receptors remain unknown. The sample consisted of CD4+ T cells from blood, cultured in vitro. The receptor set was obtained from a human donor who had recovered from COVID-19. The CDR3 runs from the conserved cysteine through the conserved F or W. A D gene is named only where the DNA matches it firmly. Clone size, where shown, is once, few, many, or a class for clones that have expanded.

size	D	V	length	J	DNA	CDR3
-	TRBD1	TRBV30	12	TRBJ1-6	TGTGCGGAGGGGGCCCCAGGTACACCCCTCCACTTT	CAEGAPGTPLHF
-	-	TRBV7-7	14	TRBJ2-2	TGTGCCAGCCGACCCGATGGCGCAACCGGGGAGCTGTTTTTT	CASRPDGATGELFF
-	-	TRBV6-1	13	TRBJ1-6	TGTGCCAGCGGCGACAGGACGGATTCACCCCTCCACTTT	CASGDRTDSPLHF
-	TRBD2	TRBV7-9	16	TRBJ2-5	TGTGCCAGCAGCCGTGGGGCTAGCGGGAGTTCTGAGACCCAGTACTTC	CASSRGASGSSETQYF
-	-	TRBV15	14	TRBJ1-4	TGTGCCACCAGCAGAGTGGCAGGGAATGAAAAACTGTTTTTT	CATSRVAGNEKLFF
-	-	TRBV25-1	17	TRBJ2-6	TGTGCCAGCAGTGAAAGTTTGGGCGCCTCTGGGGCCAACGTCCTGACTTTC	CASSESLGASGANVLTF
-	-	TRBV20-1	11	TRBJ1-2	TGCAGTGCTACTGGGGGGCTTGGCTACACCTTC	CSATGGLGYTF
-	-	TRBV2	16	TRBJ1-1	TGTGCCAGCAGGGAGGGGACACACTGGTTGAGGACTGAAGCTTTCTTT	CASREGTHWLRTEAFF
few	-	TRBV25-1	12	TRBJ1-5	TGTGCCAGCAGTGGCCACAATCAGCCCCAGCATTTT	CASSGHNQPQHF
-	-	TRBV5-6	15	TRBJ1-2	TGTGCCAGCAGCGTGGGTCAAACAGGGAACTATGGCTACACCTTC	CASSVGQTGNYGYTF
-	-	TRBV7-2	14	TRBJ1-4	TGTGCCAGCTCCTCGGGCCCCCGGGTTGAAAAACTGTTTTTT	CASSSGPRVEKLFF
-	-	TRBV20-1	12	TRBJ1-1	TGCAGTGCTAGGTTACAGGGACCCAATCCTTTCTTT	CSARLQGPNPFF
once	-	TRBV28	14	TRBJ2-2	TGTGCCAGCCTAACGAGGGGACGCACCGGGGAGCTGTTTTTT	CASLTRGRTGELFF
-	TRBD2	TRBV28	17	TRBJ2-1	TGTGCCAGCAGTTTATCCCCGGGAGGCCCGGGAGGATATGAGCAGTTCTTC	CASSLSPGGPGGYEQFF
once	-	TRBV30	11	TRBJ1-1	TGTGCCTGGAGGGTCCTCACTGAAGCTTTCTTT	CAWRVLTEAFF
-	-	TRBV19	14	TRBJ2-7	TGTGCCAGTAATTTGGGGGTGTCGTCGAGGGAGCAGTACTTC	CASNLGVSSREQYF
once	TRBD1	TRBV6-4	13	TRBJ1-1	TGTGCCGCCAAGGGGGCGCGGGACACTGAAGCTTTCTTT	CAAKGARDTEAFF
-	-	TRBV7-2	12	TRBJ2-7	TGTGCCAGCAGCTTATGGGCTGGCGAGCAGTACTTC	CASSLWAGEQYF
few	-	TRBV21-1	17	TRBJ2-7	TGTGCAGACCCGCCAGTTAAGTTAGCGGCAACAACCTACGAGCAGTACTTC	CADPPVKLAATTYEQYF
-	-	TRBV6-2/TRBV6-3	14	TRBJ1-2	TGTGCCAGCAGACAGACCACAGAGAACTATGGCTACACCTTC	CASRQTTENYGYTF
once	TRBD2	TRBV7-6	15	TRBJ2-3	TGTGCCAGCAGCCCAAGCGGGGTCAGCACAGATACGCAGTATTTT	CASSPSGVSTDTQYF
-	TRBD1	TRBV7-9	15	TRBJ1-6	TGTGCCAGCAGCCTCGACGGCAGGGGGAATTCACCCCTCCACTTT	CASSLDGRGNSPLHF
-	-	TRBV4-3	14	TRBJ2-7	TGCGCCAGCAGCCAAGTAGCAAACTCCTACGAGCAGTACTTC	CASSQVANSYEQYF
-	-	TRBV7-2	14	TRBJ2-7	TGTGCCAGCAGCTCTTCGACAGTTATCTACGAGCAGTACTTC	CASSSSTVIYEQYF
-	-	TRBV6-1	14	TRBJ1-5	TGTGCCAGCAGCCCTACTTATAGCAATCAGCCCCAGCATTTT	CASSPTYSNQPQHF
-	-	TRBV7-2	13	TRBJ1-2	TGTGCCATCTTGGGGGGGGAGGTCCGTGGCTACACCTTC	CAILGGEVRGYTF
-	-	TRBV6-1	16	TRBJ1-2	TGTGCCAGCAGCCACGGGACACGCTTAGCTAACTATGGCTACACCTTC	CASSHGTRLANYGYTF
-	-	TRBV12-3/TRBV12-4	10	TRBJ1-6	TGTGCCAGGAATAATTCACCCCTCCACTTT	CARNNSPLHF
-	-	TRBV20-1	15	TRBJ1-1	TGCAGTGCTAGGGATCGTCGGACAGCGAACACTGAAGCTTTCTTT	CSARDRRTANTEAFF